The 13 T cell receptor beta chains listed next were all sequenced from one sample in a study of blood T cell repertoires in COVID-19. Here immunoSEQ multiplex PCR was the method, and the copy in TCRdb shows in-frame clones only, minus some. The sample includes around 260,000 clones, about nine tenths seen only once; the top ten take 2% to 2.5%. The specimen was peripheral blood. The source of these receptors is a woman aged 25 to 39 with COVID-19, enrolled during active disease.

The rearrangement links TRBV19 to TRBJ2-3, with D perhaps matching TRBD2 (6 bases). Germline V gives CDR1 LNHDA, CDR2 SQIVND (reference sequence). V was cut by 5 bases and J by 1 base, with 25 bases left in between. The CDR3 has 19 residues. CDR3 nucleotide sequence: TGTGCCAGTAGTGGTGGGATAGCGGTGGTTCGGGTCGGCACAGATACGCAGTATTTT. Protein: CASSGGIAVVRVGTDTQYF.

The CDR3 here is CASSLDNNQPQHF. CDR3 DNA sequence: TGCGCCAGCAGCTTGGACAATAATCAGCCCCAGCATTTT. V is TRBV5-1 and J is TRBJ1-5; D unresolved. The V end lost 0 bases, the J end lost 4 bases, and 5 bases lay between the germline ends. This CDR3 is 13 amino acids long. From germline, CDR1 is SGHRS and CDR2 YFSETQ. Together with reference TRBV5-1 and TRBJ1-5, the CDR3 gives the full variable domain: KAGVTQTPRYLIKTRGQQVTLSCSPISGHRSVSWYQQTPGQGLQFLFEYFSETQRNKGNFPGRFSGRQFSNSRSEMNVSTLELGDSALYLCASSLDNNQPQHFGDGTRLSIL.

The chain combines TRBV6-6 with TRBJ1-5; no reliable D call. V shed 2 bases and J shed 0 bases, with 11 bases lying between them. The CDR3 runs 16 residues. Germline V gene lookup returns CDR1 MNHNY and CDR2 SVGAGI (reference sequence). The CDR3 reads CASSYAGSGSNQPQHF. CDR3 DNA: TGTGCCAGCAGTTACGCGGGGTCGGGTAGCAATCAGCCCCAGCATTTT.

CDR3 DNA sequence: TGTGCCAGCAGCTCTTCGGGAGGGGCGGTCACTGAAGCTTTCTTT. It codes for CASSSSGGAVTEAFF. V is TRBV7-6 and J is TRBJ1-1; a possible D gene is TRBD1 (5 bases). CDR3 length: 15 amino acids. The V end was cut by 4 bases, the J end by 4 bases, with 16 bases between. Germline lookup yields CDR1 SGHVS and CDR2 FNYEAQ.

The chain uses TRBV3-1 (or the pseudogene TRBV3-2) and TRBJ2-1; TRBD1 matches at 10 bases. This CDR3 has 14 amino acids. Germline assignment: CDR1 LGHDT and CDR2 YNNKEL (reference sequence). The J segment lost 9 bases and the V segment lost 5 bases, leaving 7 bases of the junction unmatched. The CDR3 DNA follows: TGTGCCAGCAGCACCGGACAGGGGGTCGGTGAGCAGTTCTTC. It codes for CASSTGQGVGEQFF.

The chain uses TRBV2 and TRBJ2-1; TRBD2 is a possible D gene (5 bases). CDR3 length: 15 residues. V shed 3 bases and J shed 7 bases, with 16 bases lying between them. Germline-derived CDR1 and CDR2 are SNHLY and FYNNEI. As DNA, the CDR3 is TGTGCCAGCAGTGACCGTGGGAGAGGTGGTAATGAGCAGTTCTTC. Amino acid sequence: CASSDRGRGGNEQFF.

This chain joins TRBV5-1 and TRBJ1-1; 7 nucleotides match TRBD1. The J segment lost 3 bases and the V segment lost 3 bases, leaving 5 bases of the junction unmatched. Germline-derived CDR1 and CDR2 are SGHRS and YFSETQ. The CDR3 covers 14 residues. The CDR3 DNA is TGCGCCAGCAGCTCAGGGACAGCTGACACTGAAGCTTTCTTT. Its translation: CASSSGTADTEAFF.

V is TRBV7-9 and J is TRBJ2-5, with D perhaps TRBD2 (6 bases). Trimming took off 7 bases at V and 3 bases at J, with 21 bases between the two ends. CDR3 length: 16 amino acids. Per the germline V gene, CDR1 is SEHNR and CDR2 is FQNEAQ (reference sequence). The CDR3 nucleotides are TGTGCCAGCACCGACGGCGGGGCTTCGGCTGAAGAGACCCAGTACTTC. Translated: CASTDGGASAEETQYF. The full variable domain, rest sourced from reference TRBV7-9 and TRBJ2-5, is DTGVSQNPRHKITKRGQNVTFRCDPISEHNRLYWYRQTLGQGPEFLTYFQNEAQLEKSRLLSDRFSAERPKGSFSTLEIQRTEQGDSAMYLCASTDGGASAEETQYFGPGTRLLVL.

The chain carries TRBV2 and TRBJ1-3; D may be TRBD1 (6 bases). The CDR3 contains 15 residues. Between the trimmed V and J ends, which lost 6 bases and 6 bases, there was a span of 18 bases. Germline CDR1 and CDR2: SNHLY and FYNNEI. As DNA, the CDR3 is TGTGCCAGCAGGCGGGGGGCGCAGGAATTAAACACCATATATTTT. Protein sequence: CASRRGAQELNTIYF.

V and J are TRBV27 and TRBJ1-1, with 7 bases aligning to TRBD1. Germline assignment: CDR1 MNHEY and CDR2 SMNVEV (reference sequence). V was clipped by 1 base and J by 0 bases; unmatched bases: 5. The CDR3 loop spans 16 amino acids. CDR3 sequence: CASSLYDRVLNTEAFF. The CDR3 region has the DNA TGTGCCAGCAGTTTATATGACAGGGTGCTGAACACTGAAGCTTTCTTT.

The J gene is TRBJ2-7, the V gene TRBV4-2; 8 bases match TRBD2. V dropped 1 base and J dropped 2; count of bases not matched to a gene: 13. CDR3 length: 18 residues. In germline, CDR1 is LGHNA, CDR2 YNFKEQ. CDR3 DNA sequence: TGTGCCAGCAGCCAAGTCGAGAAAGCGGGAGAAGTTACCTACGAGCAGTACTTC. Translated: CASSQVEKAGEVTYEQYF.

V usage is TRBV6-5 and J usage is TRBJ2-2; 7 bases are shared with TRBD1. CDR3 size: 13 residues. The ends lost 8 bases at V and 1 base at J; junction bases unmatched: 1. Germline CDR1 and CDR2: MNHEY and SVGAGI. The CDR3 DNA is TGTGCCAGCCGGGACAGGAACACCGGGGAGCTGTTTTTT. Its translation is CASRDRNTGELFF.

V and J are TRBV29-1 and TRBJ2-3; weak D call: TRBD1 (5 bases). V was shortened by 7 bases and J by 3 bases, with 8 bases between the two germline ends. Germline V CDR1 and CDR2: SQVTM, ANQGSEA. The CDR3 sequence is 11 residues long. DNA for the CDR3: TGCAGCGGCCGACAGACAGATACGCAGTATTTT. Translated, it gives CSGRQTDTQYF.